The clone carrying this T cell receptor (beta chain) has a single count. The data belong to a study of blood T cell repertoires in COVID-19. On the study more broadly: COVID-19 samples collected from the United States, Italy and Spain covered acute and convalescent phases.

CDR3 length equals 14 residues. V dropped 2 bases and J dropped 6 bases, with 8 bases sitting between them. In germline, CDR1 is SEHNR, CDR2 FQNEAQ (reference sequence). Assay: immunoSEQ multiplex PCR; the TCRdb copy retains only in-frame clones and omits some. The sample lists about 130,000 clones, around 88% occurring once. Sample: peripheral blood. The chain links TRBV7-9 to TRBJ1-6, with D unclear. The receptor was derived from a man between 50 and 59 years old with acute or convalescent COVID-19. Written as DNA, the CDR3 is TGTGCCAGCAGCTTATCTCAGTTTAATTCACCCCTCCACTTT. Amino acids: CASSLSQFNSPLHF.